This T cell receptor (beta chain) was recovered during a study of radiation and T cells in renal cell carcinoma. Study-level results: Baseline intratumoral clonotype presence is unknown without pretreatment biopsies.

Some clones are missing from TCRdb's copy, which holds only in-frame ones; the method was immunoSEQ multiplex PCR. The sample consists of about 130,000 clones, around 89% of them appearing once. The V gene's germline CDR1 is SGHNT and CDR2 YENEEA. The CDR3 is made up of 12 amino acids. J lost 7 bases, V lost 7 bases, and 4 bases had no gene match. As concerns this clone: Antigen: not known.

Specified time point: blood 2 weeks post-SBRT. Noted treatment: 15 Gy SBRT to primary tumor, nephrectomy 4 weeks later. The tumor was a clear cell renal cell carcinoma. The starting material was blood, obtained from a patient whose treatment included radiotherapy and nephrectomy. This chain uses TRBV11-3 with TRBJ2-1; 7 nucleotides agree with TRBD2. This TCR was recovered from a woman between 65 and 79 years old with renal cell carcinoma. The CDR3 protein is CASKPGGNEQFF. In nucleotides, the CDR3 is TGTGCCAGCAAACCGGGGGGAAATGAGCAGTTCTTC.